The clone carrying this TCR beta chain was seen more than once but under ten times. The sample belongs to a study of shared clonotypes between healthy human individuals. Donors included only healthy HIV-negative adults lacking recent acute infections or vaccinations. Combination of CD45RO+ cells with CCR7-negative CD45RA+ TemRA cells was used for CD8 memory. The assay was run at deep level. Clones were sequenced by immunoSEQ multiplex PCR, and TCRdb holds only the in-frame ones, with some missing. The data show some 95,000 clones, 68% seen once. The CDR3 consists of 14 residues. CDR1 is MRHNA, CDR2 SNTAGT, per germline. V trimming: 3 bases; J trimming: 6 bases; junction bases outside the gene matches: 3.

Sequenced material: memory CD8+ T cells sorted from blood. Subset reported: CD45RO+ cells pooled with CCR7-negative TemRA cells. This chain connects TRBV6-4 to TRBJ2-1; 9 bases match TRBD1. The source is a man aged 30 to 45 in good health. This chain's CDR3 is CASSETTGGNEQFF. The CDR3 nucleotides are TGTGCCAGCAGTGAAACGACAGGGGGCAATGAGCAGTTCTTC.